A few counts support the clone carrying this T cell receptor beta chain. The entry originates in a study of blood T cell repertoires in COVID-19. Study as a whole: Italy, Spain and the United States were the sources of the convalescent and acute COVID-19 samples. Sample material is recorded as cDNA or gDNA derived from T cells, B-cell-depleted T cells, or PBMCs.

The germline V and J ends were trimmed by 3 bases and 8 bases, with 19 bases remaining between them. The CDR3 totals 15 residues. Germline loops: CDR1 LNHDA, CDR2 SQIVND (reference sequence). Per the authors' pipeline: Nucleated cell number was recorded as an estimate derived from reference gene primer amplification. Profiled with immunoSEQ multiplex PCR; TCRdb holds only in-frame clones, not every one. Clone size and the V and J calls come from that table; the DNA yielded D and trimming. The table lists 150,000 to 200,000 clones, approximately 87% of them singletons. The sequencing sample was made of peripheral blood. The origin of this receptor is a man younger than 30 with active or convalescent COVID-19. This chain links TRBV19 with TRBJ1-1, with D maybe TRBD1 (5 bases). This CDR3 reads CASSIRGGVAGEAFF. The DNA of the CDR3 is TGTGCCAGTAGTATTAGAGGCGGCGTCGCAGGGGAAGCTTTCTTT.